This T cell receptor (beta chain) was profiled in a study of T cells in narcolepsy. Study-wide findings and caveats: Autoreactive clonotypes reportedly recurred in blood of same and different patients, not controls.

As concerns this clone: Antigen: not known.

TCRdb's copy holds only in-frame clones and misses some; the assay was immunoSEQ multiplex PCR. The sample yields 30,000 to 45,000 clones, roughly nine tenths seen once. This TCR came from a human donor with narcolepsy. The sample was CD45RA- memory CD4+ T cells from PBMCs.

The CDR3 protein is CASRGGRVAQETQYF. The CDR3 DNA follows: TGCGCCAGCAGGGGAGGTCGGGTTGCTCAAGAGACCCAGTACTTC. This chain links TRBV5-1 with TRBJ2-5, with TRBD2 as a possible D gene (6 bases). This CDR3 contains 15 residues. Germline V CDR1 and CDR2: SGHRS, YFSETQ. Trimming took 5 bases from V and 2 from J, leaving 16 bases between them.